This TCR beta chain derives from a study of T-cell reconstitution after alpha-beta-depleted transplantation in children (dated by TCRdb to 2016 to 2017). Broadly, across the study: Using TCR repertoire profiling, the study followed T-cell immune reconstitution in a quantitative way in children after TCRalphabeta/CD19-depleted allogeneic hematopoietic cell transplantation. What the research found in general, with its limitations: The frequencies of hyperexpanded clones fell over the following months, and after one year, T-cell counts and TCRbeta diversity were mostly attributed to newly produced T cells. About two months after transplant, the apparently early recovery of alphabetaT-cell counts reportedly depended on just several hundred clones that had expanded rapidly and came from non-depleted graft cells. In some patients, the high TCRbeta diversity seen at day 60 was put down to recipient T cells and intrathymic progenitors that had survived conditioning.

Libraries were prepared through PCR. Reads for this sample came from an Illumina HiSeq 2500. TCR library preparation used molecular barcoding, with unique molecular identifiers applied to normalize quantification of the TCRbeta repertoire. TCRdb redid the processing of the public reads, applying fastp at Q25 and MiXCR, and retained in-frame beta chains. Entries that share a CDR3 protein sequence are merged under the most common genes and DNA. The sample table holds approximately 500,000 distinct CDR3 sequences, of which roughly a quarter were seen once. Of the sample, 35% to 40% falls within the top ten clones. V sheds 4 bases and J sheds 0 bases, leaving 7 bases between their ends. The CDR3 numbers 13 residues from cysteine through phenylalanine. Just CDR3 DNA is preserved here, 39 bases in frame from base 1. CDR1 DFQATT and CDR2 SNEGSKA were looked up in the germline V gene (reference sequence). This clonotype showed up just a few times. Its antigen is unknown. No base qualities exist here, and no much larger clone lies one base off it.

The treatment or condition tag for this specimen amounts to: allogeneic hematopoietic cell transplantation with graft depleted of TCRalphabeta T cells and CD19 B cells. TCRalphabeta/CD19-depleted allogeneic hematopoietic cell grafts were given to the transplant recipients, all of whom were children. This receptor chain uses TRBV20-1 and TRBJ2-1; the D gene is perhaps TRBD1 or TRBD2, as each covers 6 bases. This sequence was found in a boy under three years old with Wiskott-Aldrich syndrome, due to receive a stem cell transplant. The sample consisted of PBMCs, taken before TCRalphabeta/CD19-depleted stem cell transplant. For the CDR3, the sequence is CSATGASYNEQFF. The sequenced DNA: TGCAGTGCTACGGGGGCCTCCTACAATGAGCAGTTCTTC.